This entry is about one T cell receptor (beta chain). Its specificity is unknown. This sample stems from a study of Tregs in tolerant kidney transplant recipients. The study, taken as a whole, reports: Antigen-driven expansion was suggested because donor-specific Tregs expanded more than all Tregs in tolerant patients. Tregs expanded with activated donor B cells seemed most donor-specific. Changing PCR primers prevented nucleotide comparison between some patients' samples.

Unstimulated regulatory T cells (CD4+CD25+CD127-), CD4+CD25- non-regulatory cells, CD4 and CD8 cells were FACS-sorted from thawed PBMCs. The method was immunoSEQ multiplex PCR; TCRdb's version includes in-frame clones alone and lacks a portion of them. The repertoire has 98,000 or so clones, 90% of them found once; the top ten carry roughly 0.31%. This CDR3 spans 14 amino acids. V lost 1 base, J lost 0 bases, and 8 bases lay in between. Germline values: CDR1 SGHNT, CDR2 YYREEE (reference sequence). V and J are TRBV5-4 and TRBJ2-7, with D possibly being TRBD2 (5 bases). This sequence was found in a human donor who received a combined kidney and bone marrow transplant. Source: CD4+ T cells from blood, taken before the transplant. The chain's CDR3 is CASSLSGSSYEQYF. CDR3 nucleotides: TGTGCCAGCAGCTTGAGCGGCAGCTCCTACGAGCAGTACTTC.